This TCR beta chain stems from a study of T cell responses to AZD1222 COVID-19 vaccine. Findings of the study overall: Of the AZD1222 recipients, only five to seven were seropositive at baseline.

Trimming cost V 0 bases and J 2 bases, with 5 bases left between them. Germline V gene sequence: CDR1 MGHRA, CDR2 YSYEKL. The CDR3 contains 14 residues. Produced via immunoSEQ multiplex PCR; TCRdb's table is partial and in-frame only. The sample shows 150,000 or so clones, 91% of them seen only once. Concerning this clone itself: What it binds is not known.

Material: peripheral blood, obtained on day 0 of AZD1222 vaccination. This sequence was found in an adult in good health. V gene TRBV4-1 combines with J gene TRBJ1-3; D gene unclear. CDR3 nucleotide sequence: TGCGCCAGCAGCCAAGATTGGGCTGGAAACACCATATATTTT. Translated, it gives CASSQDWAGNTIYF.